This T cell receptor beta chain was identified during a study of T cells in Graves' hyperthyroidism and ophthalmopathy. The study, taken as a whole, reports: The blood repertoire included most of the expanded thyroid clonotypes above 0.001.

Worth noting for this clonotype: No antigen is known for it.

RNA transcripts gave rise to amplified TCR beta CDR3 regions. TCR CDR3 underwent first-round RT-PCR with the HTBI primer set. TCRdb reprocessed the multiplex PCR reads with MiXCR, giving one entry per CDR3 protein. The sample carries around 35,000 distinct CDR3 sequences, around 52% recorded once. The CDR3 is made up of 12 amino acids. Trimming removed 1 base at V and 8 bases at J, with 7 bases between. Germline loops: CDR1 SGHAT, CDR2 FQDESV (reference sequence). This chain connects TRBV11-1 to TRBJ2-3; D is unresolved. Material: blood. The source of this sequence is a woman between 40 and 50 years old with Graves' ophthalmopathy. The CDR3 sequence is CASSLVRATQYF. The CDR3, as DNA: TGTGCCAGCAGCTTAGTTAGGGCTACGCAGTATTTT.